These 6 T cell receptor beta chains were all obtained from the same sample, sequenced in a study of T cell changes during pregnancy in multiple sclerosis. Clones were read by immunoSEQ multiplex PCR, and TCRdb kept only the in-frame ones, dropping some. The table lists fewer than 90,000 clones, over 85% of them singletons. This specimen consisted of peripheral blood, obtained after pregnancy. Source of these receptors: a female donor in good health, enrolled as a control in a pregnancy study.

This chain links TRBV28 with TRBJ2-7; maybe TRBD2 (6 bases). Germline CDR1 MDHEN, CDR2 SYDVKM. The CDR3 extends over 17 amino acids. With 8 bases removed from V and 3 bases from J, the gap between germline ends came to 26 bases. The CDR3 nucleotides are TGTGCCAGCGGTAGTATATTAGTCGGAAAGCGGGTCTACGAGCAGTACTTC. Translated, it gives CASGSILVGKRVYEQYF.

The CDR3 is CASSLVVAETQYF. The CDR3 DNA reads as TGTGCCAGCAGCTTGGTGGTAGCGGAGACCCAGTACTTC. This chain connects TRBV5-4 to TRBJ2-5; a possible D gene is TRBD2 (5 bases). This CDR3 is built from 13 residues. Germline V gene data show CDR1 as SGHNT and CDR2 as YYREEE (reference sequence). V was shortened by 0 bases and J by 5 bases, with 8 bases between the two germline ends.

The V gene is TRBV27, the J gene TRBJ2-1, with TRBD2 identical over 11 bases. The germline gives CDR1 MNHEY, CDR2 SMNVEV (reference sequence). The CDR3 covers 13 residues. After removal of 5 bases from V and 13 bases from J, the junction contained 7 bases not matched to a gene. CDR3 residues: CASSPGTSGKQFF. CDR3 bases: TGTGCCAGCAGTCCGGGGACTAGCGGAAAACAGTTCTTC.

J is TRBJ1-5 and V is TRBV7-2, with D unclear. Germline CDR1 reads SGHTA; CDR2 reads FQGNSA. Trimming removed 5 bases from V and 0 bases from J, with 8 bases in between. The CDR3 is 14 residues long. Here the CDR3 DNA reads TGTGCCAGCAGCCCCTACTATAGCAATCAGCCCCAGCATTTT. Encoded protein: CASSPYYSNQPQHF.

This chain links TRBV5-1 with TRBJ2-1, with D possibly being TRBD1 (6 bases). V lost 5 bases to trimming and J lost 0 bases, with 15 bases between them. Germline CDR1 reads SGHRS; CDR2 reads YFSETQ. The CDR3 is made up of 16 amino acids. DNA for the CDR3: TGCGCCAGCAGTGCAAGAGGGACAAGCTCCTACAATGAGCAGTTCTTC. It is translated as CASSARGTSSYNEQFF. Full variable domain (missing parts from reference TRBV5-1 and TRBJ2-1): KAGVTQTPRYLIKTRGQQVTLSCSPISGHRSVSWYQQTPGQGLQFLFEYFSETQRNKGNFPGRFSGRQFSNSRSEMNVSTLELGDSALYLCASSARGTSSYNEQFFGPGTRLTVL.

V gene TRBV27 combines with J gene TRBJ1-2; 9 bases are a match to TRBD1. V lost 5 bases, J lost 8 bases, and 9 bases stayed unmatched. The length of the CDR3 is 14 residues. Germline CDR1 is MNHEY and CDR2 is SMNVEV (reference sequence). Here the CDR3 reads CASSPRDRVQGYTF. The CDR3 region has the DNA TGTGCCAGCAGTCCCCGGGACAGGGTTCAAGGCTACACCTTC.